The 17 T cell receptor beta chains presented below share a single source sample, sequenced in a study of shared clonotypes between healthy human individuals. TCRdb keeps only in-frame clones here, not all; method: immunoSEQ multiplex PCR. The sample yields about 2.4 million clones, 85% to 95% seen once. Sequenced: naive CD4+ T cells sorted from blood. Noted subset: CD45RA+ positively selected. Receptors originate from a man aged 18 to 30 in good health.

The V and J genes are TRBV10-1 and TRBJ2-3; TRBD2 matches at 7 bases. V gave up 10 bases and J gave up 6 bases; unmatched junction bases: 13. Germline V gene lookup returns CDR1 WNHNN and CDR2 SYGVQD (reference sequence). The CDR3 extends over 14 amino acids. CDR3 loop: CAIDWGGDVDTQYF. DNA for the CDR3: TGCGCCATCGACTGGGGGGGGGATGTGGATACGCAGTATTTT.

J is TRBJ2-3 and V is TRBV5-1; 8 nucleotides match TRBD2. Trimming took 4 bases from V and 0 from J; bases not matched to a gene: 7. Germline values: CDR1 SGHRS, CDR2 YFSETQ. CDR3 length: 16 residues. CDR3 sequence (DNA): TGCGCCAGCAGCCCACTAGCGGCAATAAGCACAGATACGCAGTATTTT. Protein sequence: CASSPLAAISTDTQYF.

In nucleotides, the CDR3 is TGTGCCAGCACCACTGAACCTGCTCTCGACTCACCCCTCCACTTT. Translating gives CASTTEPALDSPLHF. This chain connects TRBV28 to TRBJ1-6, with D unclear. Trimming removed 7 bases at V and 10 bases at J, with 20 bases between. Per the germline V gene, CDR1 is MDHEN and CDR2 is SYDVKM. The CDR3 has 15 amino acids.

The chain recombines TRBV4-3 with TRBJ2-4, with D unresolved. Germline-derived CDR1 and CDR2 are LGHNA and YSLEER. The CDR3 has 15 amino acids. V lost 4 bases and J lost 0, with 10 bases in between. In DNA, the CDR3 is TGCGCCAGCAGCCGGGATTGGGAAGCCAAAAACATTCAGTACTTC. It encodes CASSRDWEAKNIQYF.

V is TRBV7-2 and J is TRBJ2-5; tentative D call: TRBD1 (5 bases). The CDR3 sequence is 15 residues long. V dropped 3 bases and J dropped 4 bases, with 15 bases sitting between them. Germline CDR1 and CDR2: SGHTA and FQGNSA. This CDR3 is CASSFSRGALETQYF. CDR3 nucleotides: TGTGCCAGCAGCTTCAGTAGGGGCGCCTTAGAGACCCAGTACTTC.

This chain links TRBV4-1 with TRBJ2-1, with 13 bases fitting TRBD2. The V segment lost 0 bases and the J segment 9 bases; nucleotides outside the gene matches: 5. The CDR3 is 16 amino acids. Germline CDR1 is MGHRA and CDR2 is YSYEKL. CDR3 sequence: CASSQDQLAGGGEQFF. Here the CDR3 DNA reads TGCGCCAGCAGCCAAGATCAACTAGCGGGAGGGGGTGAGCAGTTCTTC.

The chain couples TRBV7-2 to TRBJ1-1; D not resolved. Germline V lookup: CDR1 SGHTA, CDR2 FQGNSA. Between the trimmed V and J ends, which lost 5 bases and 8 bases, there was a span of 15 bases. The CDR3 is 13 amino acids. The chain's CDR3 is CASSPTRSWEAFF. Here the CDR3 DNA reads TGTGCCAGCAGCCCAACCCGTAGTTGGGAAGCTTTCTTT.

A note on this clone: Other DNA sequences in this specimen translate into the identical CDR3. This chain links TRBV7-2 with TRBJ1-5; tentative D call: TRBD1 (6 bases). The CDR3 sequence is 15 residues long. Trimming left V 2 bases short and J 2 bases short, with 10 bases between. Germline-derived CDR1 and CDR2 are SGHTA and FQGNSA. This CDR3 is CASSLNRGGNQPQHF. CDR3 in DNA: TGTGCCAGCAGCTTAAATAGGGGGGGCAATCAGCCCCAGCATTTT.

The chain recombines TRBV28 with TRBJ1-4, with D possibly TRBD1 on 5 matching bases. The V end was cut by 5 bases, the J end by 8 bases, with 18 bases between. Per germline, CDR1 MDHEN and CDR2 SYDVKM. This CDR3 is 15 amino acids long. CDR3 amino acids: CASSLSGGLREKLFF. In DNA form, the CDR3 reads TGTGCCAGCAGTCTAAGTGGGGGATTGAGGGAAAAACTGTTTTTT.

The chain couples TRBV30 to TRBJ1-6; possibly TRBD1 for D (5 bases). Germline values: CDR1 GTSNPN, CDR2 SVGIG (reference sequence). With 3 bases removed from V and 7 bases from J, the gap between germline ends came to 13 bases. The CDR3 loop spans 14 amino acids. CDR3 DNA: TGTGCCTGGAGAACCGGGACGGTAAATTCACCCCTCCACTTT. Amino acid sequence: CAWRTGTVNSPLHF. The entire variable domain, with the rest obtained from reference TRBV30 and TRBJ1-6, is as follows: SQTIHQWPATLVQPVGSPLSLECTVEGTSNPNLYWYRQAAGRGLQLLFYSVGIGQISSEVPQNLSASRPQDRQFILSSKKLLLSDSGFYLCAWRTGTVNSPLHFGNGTRLTVT.

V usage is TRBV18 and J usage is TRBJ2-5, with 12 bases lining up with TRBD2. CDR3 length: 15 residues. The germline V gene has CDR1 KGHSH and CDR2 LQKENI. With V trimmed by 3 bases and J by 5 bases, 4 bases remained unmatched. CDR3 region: CASSPGTSGHETQYF. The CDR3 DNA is TGTGCCAGCTCACCCGGGACTAGCGGGCACGAGACCCAGTACTTC.

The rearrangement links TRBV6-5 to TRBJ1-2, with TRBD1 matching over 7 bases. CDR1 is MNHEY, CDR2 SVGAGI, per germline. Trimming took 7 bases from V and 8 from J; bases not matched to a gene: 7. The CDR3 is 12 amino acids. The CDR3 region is CASKKGAGGYTF. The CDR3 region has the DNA TGTGCCAGCAAAAAGGGGGCAGGAGGCTACACCTTC.

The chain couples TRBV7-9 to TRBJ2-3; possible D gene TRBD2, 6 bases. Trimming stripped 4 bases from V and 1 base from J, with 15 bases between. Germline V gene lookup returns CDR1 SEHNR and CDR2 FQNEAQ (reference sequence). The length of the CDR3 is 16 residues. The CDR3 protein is CASSSPTSQGTDTQYF. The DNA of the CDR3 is TGTGCCAGCAGCTCCCCGACTAGTCAGGGCACAGATACGCAGTATTTT.

The DNA of the CDR3 is TGTGCCAGCAGCCCCATCATGTTAGGGAATTTGGAGACCCAGTACTTC. Protein sequence: CASSPIMLGNLETQYF. This chain links TRBV25-1 with TRBJ2-5; no clear D. Trimming cost V 6 bases and J 5 bases, with 22 bases left between them. The CDR3 runs to 16 residues. Per the germline V gene, CDR1 is MGHDK and CDR2 is SYGVNS.

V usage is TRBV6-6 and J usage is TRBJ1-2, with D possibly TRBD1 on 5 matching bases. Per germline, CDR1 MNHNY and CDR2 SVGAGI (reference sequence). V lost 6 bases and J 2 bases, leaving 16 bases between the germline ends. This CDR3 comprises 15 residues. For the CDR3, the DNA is TGTGCCAGCAGCTCAGGAGACAGATCAAACTATGGCTACACCTTC. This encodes CASSSGDRSNYGYTF.

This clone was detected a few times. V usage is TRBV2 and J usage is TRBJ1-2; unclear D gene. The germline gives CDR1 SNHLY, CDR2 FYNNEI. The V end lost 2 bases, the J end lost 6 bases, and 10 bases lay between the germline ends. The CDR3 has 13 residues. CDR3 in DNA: TGTGCCAGCAGTGAACGCGGCAGGCATGGCTACACCTTC. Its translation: CASSERGRHGYTF.

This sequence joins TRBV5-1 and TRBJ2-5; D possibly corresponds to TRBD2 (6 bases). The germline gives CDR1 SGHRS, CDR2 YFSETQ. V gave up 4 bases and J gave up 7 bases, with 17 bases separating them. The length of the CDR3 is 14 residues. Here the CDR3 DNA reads TGCGCCAGCAGCCCGGGACTCTATCCGGTGACCCAGTACTTC. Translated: CASSPGLYPVTQYF.